These 6 T cell receptor beta chains share one sample of origin, sequenced in a study of T-cell reconstitution after alpha-beta-depleted transplantation in children. During its preparation, the TCRbeta library received unique molecular identifiers. TCRdb processed the PCR reads anew with MiXCR; each CDR3 protein has one entry. The repertoire includes some 200,000 distinct CDR3 sequences, around 8.4% of them detected once, and less than 40% sits in the top ten. Here the sequenced sample was PBMCs, mostly from graft donor cells, taken 360 days after TCRalphabeta/CD19-depleted stem cell transplant. Receptors were obtained from a male patient between 2 and 9 years old who had a stem cell transplant for acute myeloid leukemia, so the T cells may come from the graft donor.

This clonotype was observed a few times. The chain is built from TRBV5-1 and TRBJ1-6; no definite D call. Germline-derived CDR1 and CDR2 are SGHRS and YFSETQ. This CDR3 is 16 amino acids long. V gave up 0 bases and J gave up 1 base, with 8 bases separating them. The CDR3 sequence: CASSLASRSYNSPLHF. CDR3 sequence (DNA): TGCGCCAGCAGCTTGGCCTCAAGGTCCTATAATTCACCCCTCCACTTT.

The chain has TRBV18 and TRBJ2-5, with D unclear. The CDR3 has 13 amino acids. Germline CDR1 and CDR2: KGHSH and LQKENI. Trimming removed 0 bases at V and 4 bases at J, with 6 bases between. The CDR3 region has the DNA TGTGCCAGCTCACCACCAAGCAGAGAGACCCAGTACTTC. Translation: CASSPPSRETQYF.

This clonotype was found many times. The chain links TRBV29-1 to TRBJ2-7, with D possibly matching TRBD2 (6 bases). The germline V gene encodes CDR1 SQVTM and CDR2 ANQGSEA. The CDR3 totals 12 residues. V lost 4 bases and J lost 2, with 9 bases in between. CDR3 sequence: CSVGRGAYEQYF. The CDR3 nucleotides are TGCAGCGTTGGGAGGGGAGCCTACGAGCAGTACTTC.

This clonotype has a count of ten or more. The rearrangement links TRBV20-1 to TRBJ2-3, with 7 nucleotides matching TRBD2. The germline gives CDR1 DFQATT, CDR2 SNEGSKA (reference sequence). The CDR3 is 16 residues long. Germline trimming cut 0 bases from V and 0 bases from J; bases unmatched to any gene: 6. The CDR3 DNA follows: TGCAGTGCTAGAGATTTACTAGCGTTTAGCACAGATACGCAGTATTTT. This gives the protein CSARDLLAFSTDTQYF.

V gene TRBV20-1 combines with J gene TRBJ2-7, with D perhaps TRBD1 or TRBD2 (5 bases each). Germline V gene lookup returns CDR1 DFQATT and CDR2 SNEGSKA (reference sequence). Trimming took off 3 bases at V and 7 bases at J, with 16 bases between the two ends. This CDR3 comprises 13 residues. The CDR3 protein is CSASTGAEMEQYV. In DNA form, the CDR3 reads TGCAGTGCTAGTACCGGGGCTGAGATGGAGCAGTACGTC.

The chain recombines TRBV2 with TRBJ2-7, with D perhaps matching TRBD1 (5 bases). V lost 8 bases, J lost 4 bases, and 15 bases lay in between. The CDR3 is made up of 13 amino acids. The germline CDR1 and CDR2 sequences are SNHLY and FYNNEI. The CDR3 DNA reads TGTGCCAGCTGGCGACAGTCAACATACGAGCAGTACGTC. Its translation is CASWRQSTYEQYV.